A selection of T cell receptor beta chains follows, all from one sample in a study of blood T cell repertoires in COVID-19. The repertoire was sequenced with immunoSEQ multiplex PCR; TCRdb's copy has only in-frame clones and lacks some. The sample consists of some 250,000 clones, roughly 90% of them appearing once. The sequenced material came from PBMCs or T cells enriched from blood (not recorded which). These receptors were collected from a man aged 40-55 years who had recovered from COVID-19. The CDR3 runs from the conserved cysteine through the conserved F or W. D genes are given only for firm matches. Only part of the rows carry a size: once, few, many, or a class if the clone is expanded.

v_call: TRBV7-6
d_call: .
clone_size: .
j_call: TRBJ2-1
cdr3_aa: CASSPTGSYNEQFF
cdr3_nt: TGTGCCAGCAGTCCGACAGGTTCCTACAATGAGCAGTTCTTC

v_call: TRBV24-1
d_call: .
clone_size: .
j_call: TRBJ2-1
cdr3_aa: CATSDAATGSYNEQFF
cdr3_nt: TGTGCCACCAGTGATGCGGCGACAGGCTCTTACAATGAGCAGTTCTTC

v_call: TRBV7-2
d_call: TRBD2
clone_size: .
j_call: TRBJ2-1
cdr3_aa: CASSLAVGTSAYNEQFF
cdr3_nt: TGTGCCAGCAGCTTAGCGGTGGGGACTAGCGCGTACAATGAGCAGTTCTTC

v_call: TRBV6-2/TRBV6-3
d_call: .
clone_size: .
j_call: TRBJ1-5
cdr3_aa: CASSYFGNSNQPQHF
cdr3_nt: TGTGCCAGCAGTTACTTCGGGAATAGCAATCAGCCCCAGCATTTT

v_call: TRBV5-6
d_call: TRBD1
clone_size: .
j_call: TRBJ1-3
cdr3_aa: CASSSIPGQGVHTIYF
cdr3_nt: TGTGCCAGCAGCTCTATACCGGGACAGGGAGTACACACCATATATTTT

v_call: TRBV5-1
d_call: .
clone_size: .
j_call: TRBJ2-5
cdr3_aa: CASSFSDRQETQYF
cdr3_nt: TGCGCCAGCAGCTTTTCCGACAGGCAAGAGACCCAGTACTTC

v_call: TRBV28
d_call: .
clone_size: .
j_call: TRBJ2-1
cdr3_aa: CASRRPGTPVINEQFF
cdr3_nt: TGTGCCAGCAGACGACCCGGGACACCAGTTATCAATGAGCAGTTCTTC

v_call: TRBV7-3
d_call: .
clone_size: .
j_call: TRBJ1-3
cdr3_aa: CASSSSGGGNTIYF
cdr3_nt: TGTGCCAGCAGCTCCTCGGGAGGGGGAAACACCATATATTTT

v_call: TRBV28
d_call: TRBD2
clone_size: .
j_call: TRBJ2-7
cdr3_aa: CASRTTSGARYEQYF
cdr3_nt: TGTGCCAGCAGAACTACTAGCGGCGCGCGGTACGAGCAGTACTTC

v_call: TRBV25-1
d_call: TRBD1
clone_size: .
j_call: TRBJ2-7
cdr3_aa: CASSRQGGYEQYF
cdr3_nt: TGTGCCAGCAGCAGACAGGGGGGCTACGAGCAGTACTTC

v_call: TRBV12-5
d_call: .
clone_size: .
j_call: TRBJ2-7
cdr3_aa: CASAQWTLQYF
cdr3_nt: TGTGCTAGCGCCCAGTGGACACTACAGTACTTC

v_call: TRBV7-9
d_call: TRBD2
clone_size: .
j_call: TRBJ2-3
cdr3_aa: CASSWTSGTDTQYF
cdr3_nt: TGTGCCAGCAGCTGGACTAGCGGCACAGATACGCAGTATTTT

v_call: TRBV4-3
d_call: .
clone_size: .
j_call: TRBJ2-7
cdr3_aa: CASSQEPGGNEQYF
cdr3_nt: TGCGCCAGCAGCCAAGAACCGGGGGGCAACGAGCAGTACTTC

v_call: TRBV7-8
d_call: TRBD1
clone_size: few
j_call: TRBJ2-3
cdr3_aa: CASSLQGAPGDTQYF
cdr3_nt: TGTGCCAGCAGCTTACAGGGGGCGCCGGGAGATACGCAGTATTTT

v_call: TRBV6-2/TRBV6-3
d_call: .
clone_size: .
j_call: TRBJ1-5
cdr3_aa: CASSYSGWQRNQPQHF
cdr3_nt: TGTGCCAGCAGTTATTCGGGGTGGCAGAGAAATCAGCCCCAGCATTTT